This T cell receptor (beta chain) was observed in a study of blood T cells in healthy people across ages. The CDR3 is 12 residues long. Germline CDR1 KGHDR, CDR2 SFDVKD. Healthy individuals of Caucasian origin from Russia, aged 6 to 90, served as donors. The second PCR ran about 6 to 11 cycles with a sample-barcoded 5' primer and J-beta primers. Each cDNA molecule received a tag from a template-switch adaptor that had 12 random nucleotides. Every individual sample yielded 2.5 million or more paired-end reads (each containing CDR3). One entry per CDR3 protein results from TCRdb running MiXCR on the 5' RACE reads. The sample lists 700,000 to 900,000 distinct CDR3 sequences; around a quarter were seen once. A further study also used this sample, focusing on T cells of mothers and their children. From that paper: Second-PCR amplification with M1S added sample barcodes and 2-4 random nucleotides.

This chain connects TRBV24-1 to TRBJ2-5, with D possibly TRBD2 on 6 matching bases. TRBJ2-1 matches the DNA end more closely, so the J call is doubtful. The clonotype was recovered from a boy between 10 and 17 years old in good health. Sequences were obtained from blood. The CDR3 protein is CAPPTGENEQFF. In DNA form, the CDR3 reads TGTGCCCCTCCGACGGGGGAAAATGAGCAGTTCTTC.